These T cell receptor beta chains were read from a single sample in a study of blood T cell repertoires in COVID-19. The method was immunoSEQ multiplex PCR; TCRdb's version includes in-frame clones alone and lacks a portion of them. Of about 160,000 clones in the sample, approximately 86% are singletons; the top ten hold approximately 6.8%. The sequencing sample was made of peripheral blood. These receptors all come from a woman aged 35 to 49 with COVID-19, enrolled during active disease. CDR3s include the opening cysteine and the closing phenylalanine or tryptophan. Each record gives: clone size, CDR3 length, J gene, D gene, V gene, CDR3 protein, CDR3 DNA. The D gene is left open where the match is weak. The size field is filled for only some rows; it gives once, few, many or a size class.

few | 14 | TRBJ1-5 | TRBD1 | TRBV15 | CATSLQGAHQPQHF | TGTGCCACCAGCCTACAGGGGGCTCACCAGCCCCAGCATTTT
few | 15 | TRBJ1-2 | NA | TRBV6-1 | CASSENRMQGNGYTF | TGTGCCAGCAGTGAAAATAGGATGCAGGGGAATGGCTACACCTTC
NA | 14 | TRBJ2-1 | NA | TRBV6-5 | CATTQGPPYNEQFF | TGTGCCACCACGCAGGGCCCCCCTTACAATGAGCAGTTCTTC
NA | 19 | TRBJ1-5 | TRBD1 | TRBV6-1 | CASSEARSEWQGVYQPQHF | TGTGCCAGCAGTGAAGCGCGATCGGAGTGGCAGGGGGTTTATCAGCCCCAGCATTTT
NA | 16 | TRBJ2-1 | TRBD1 | TRBV6-2/TRBV6-3 | CASSYPGTGVWNAQFF | TGTGCCAGCAGTTACCCCGGGACAGGGGTTTGGAATGCGCAGTTCTTC
NA | 14 | TRBJ2-3 | TRBD1 | TRBV30 | CACYRGVRTDTQYF | TGTGCCTGCTACAGGGGAGTCAGGACAGATACGCAGTATTTT
NA | 13 | TRBJ2-2 | NA | TRBV20-1 | CSASIVGAGELFF | TGCAGTGCTAGTATAGTCGGGGCCGGGGAGCTGTTTTTT
NA | 15 | TRBJ2-5 | NA | TRBV28 | CASSLTGNLQETQYF | TGTGCCAGCAGTCTAACAGGGAACCTCCAAGAGACCCAGTACTTC
NA | 12 | TRBJ2-7 | TRBD1 | TRBV6-6 | CASSQGAYEQYF | TGTGCCAGCAGTCAGGGGGCCTACGAGCAGTACTTC
NA | 12 | TRBJ1-1 | NA | TRBV4-1 | CASSPGQNEAFF | TGCGCCAGCAGCCCCGGACAGAATGAAGCTTTCTTT
NA | 16 | TRBJ2-1 | TRBD2 | TRBV11-3 | CASSLGTSGPQLEQFF | TGTGCCAGCAGCTTGGGTACTAGCGGCCCCCAACTTGAGCAGTTCTTC
NA | 16 | TRBJ1-5 | NA | TRBV5-5 | CASSPGHNRGNQPQHF | TGTGCCAGCAGCCCTGGACATAATAGGGGCAATCAGCCCCAGCATTTT
NA | 16 | TRBJ1-4 | NA | TRBV19 | CASSILPTETNEKLFF | TGTGCCAGTAGTATCCTCCCGACAGAAACTAATGAAAAACTGTTTTTT
NA | 10 | TRBJ2-2 | NA | TRBV18 | CASSRAELFF | TGTGCCAGCTCACGGGCGGAGCTGTTTTTT
NA | 14 | TRBJ2-2 | NA | TRBV4-1 | CASSQLENTGELFF | TGCGCCAGCAGCCAACTAGAAAACACCGGGGAGCTGTTTTTT
NA | 17 | TRBJ2-3 | NA | TRBV27 | CASSPRPGAHPTDTQYF | TGTGCCAGCAGTCCCCGTCCAGGGGCCCACCCCACAGATACGCAGTATTTT
NA | 20 | TRBJ2-6 | NA | TRBV4-1 | CASSPGGRGALGSGANVLTF | TGCGCCAGCAGCCCCGGCGGCAGGGGGGCTTTGGGGTCTGGGGCCAACGTCCTGACTTTC
NA | 16 | TRBJ2-1 | TRBD2 | TRBV7-9 | CASSLTGGFSYNEQFF | TGTGCCAGCAGCTTGACGGGAGGGTTTTCCTACAATGAGCAGTTCTTC
NA | 13 | TRBJ1-1 | NA | TRBV12-3/TRBV12-4 | CASRSTENTEAFF | TGTGCCAGCAGGTCGACAGAGAACACTGAAGCTTTCTTT
NA | 14 | TRBJ1-3 | TRBD1 | TRBV30 | CAWGGTVSGNTIYF | TGTGCCTGGGGAGGGACAGTCTCTGGAAACACCATATATTTT
few | 13 | TRBJ1-1 | TRBD1 | TRBV25-1 | CASSPGGGTEAFF | TGTGCCAGTTCTCCAGGGGGCGGCACTGAAGCTTTCTTT
once | 14 | TRBJ1-1 | NA | TRBV6-5 | CASRPLPGRTEAFF | TGTGCCAGCAGGCCCCTCCCCGGGAGAACTGAAGCTTTCTTT
NA | 13 | TRBJ1-1 | NA | TRBV10-3 | CAISRSGNTEAFF | TGTGCCATCAGTAGGTCGGGAAACACTGAAGCTTTCTTT
NA | 14 | TRBJ1-4 | NA | TRBV5-3 | CARSSLECHEKLFF | TGTGCCAGAAGCTCCCTAGAATGTCATGAAAAACTGTTTTTT
NA | 16 | TRBJ2-7 | TRBD2 | TRBV4-1 | CASSHLAGAYSYEQYF | TGCGCCAGCAGCCACCTAGCGGGGGCCTATTCCTACGAGCAGTACTTC
NA | 20 | TRBJ2-5 | TRBD1 | TRBV6-1 | CASSDRTPIWGTGGRETQYF | TGTGCCAGCAGTGACCGCACTCCCATATGGGGGACAGGGGGCCGAGAGACCCAGTACTTC
NA | 16 | TRBJ2-7 | NA | TRBV27 | CASSPWWGELSYEQYF | TGTGCCAGCAGCCCCTGGTGGGGCGAACTCTCCTACGAGCAGTACTTC
NA | 11 | TRBJ1-2 | NA | TRBV20-1 | CSASMGVGYTF | TGCAGTGCTAGCATGGGAGTTGGCTACACCTTC
NA | 17 | TRBJ2-2 | TRBD1 | TRBV5-5 | CASSWRGTGGTDGELFF | TGTGCCAGCAGCTGGAGAGGGACAGGGGGGACGGACGGGGAGCTGTTTTTT
NA | 15 | TRBJ2-1 | TRBD2 | TRBV7-2 | CASSSTSGSGVEQFF | TGTGCCAGCAGCTCGACTAGCGGGAGTGGGGTTGAGCAGTTCTTC
once | 15 | TRBJ2-5 | TRBD2 | TRBV6-5 | CASSYEGGQGETQYF | TGTGCCAGCAGTTACGAGGGAGGGCAAGGAGAGACCCAGTACTTC
NA | 16 | TRBJ2-1 | TRBD2 | TRBV5-1 | CASSHLLAGGNNEQFF | TGCGCCAGCAGCCACCTCCTAGCGGGCGGAAACAATGAGCAGTTCTTC
NA | 16 | TRBJ2-2 | TRBD2 | TRBV5-4 | CASSFGGGARVGELFF | TGTGCCAGCAGCTTCGGCGGGGGGGCCAGGGTCGGGGAGCTGTTTTTT
NA | 17 | TRBJ1-5 | NA | TRBV19 | CASSILFGQTSNQPQHF | TGTGCCAGTAGTATATTATTCGGACAGACTAGCAATCAGCCCCAGCATTTT
NA | 16 | TRBJ1-1 | TRBD1 | TRBV3-1/TRBV3-2 | CASSHDGTGLFPEAFF | TGTGCCAGCAGCCACGACGGGACAGGGCTTTTCCCTGAAGCTTTCTTT
NA | 14 | TRBJ1-1 | NA | TRBV2 | CASSKGGLAAEAFF | TGTGCCAGCAGCAAAGGGGGTCTAGCCGCTGAAGCTTTCTTT
NA | 16 | TRBJ2-1 | TRBD2 | TRBV19 | CASRKTSGRSYNEQFF | TGTGCCAGTAGGAAAACTAGCGGGAGGTCCTACAATGAGCAGTTCTTC
NA | 15 | TRBJ1-4 | NA | TRBV11-2 | CASSLAGGSFEKLFF | TGTGCCAGCAGCTTAGCGGGGGGCTCCTTTGAAAAACTGTTTTTT
once | 14 | TRBJ2-3 | TRBD1 | TRBV10-1 | CASSDRGPTDTQYF | TGCGCCAGCAGTGACAGGGGGCCTACAGATACGCAGTATTTT
NA | 14 | TRBJ1-6 | NA | TRBV3-1/TRBV3-2 | CASSQETVYSPLHF | TGTGCCAGCAGCCAAGAGACAGTATACTCACCCCTCCACTTT
NA | 13 | TRBJ2-7 | TRBD2 | TRBV6-5 | CASAASGTYEQYF | TGTGCCAGCGCAGCTAGCGGAACCTACGAGCAGTACTTC
NA | 14 | TRBJ1-4 | TRBD1 | TRBV6-4 | CASSAGTGEKKLFF | TGTGCCAGCAGCGCCGGGACAGGGGAGAAAAAACTGTTTTTT
NA | 11 | TRBJ2-2 | TRBD2 | TRBV20-1 | CSAKRGGELFF | TGCAGTGCGAAGCGGGGCGGGGAGCTGTTTTTT
NA | 15 | TRBJ2-1 | TRBD2 | TRBV3-1/TRBV3-2 | CASSPGAGGTNEQFF | TGTGCCAGCAGCCCCGGGGCGGGGGGGACGAATGAGCAGTTCTTC
NA | 17 | TRBJ2-1 | NA | TRBV7-9 | CASSSQARVGSYNEQFF | TGTGCCAGCAGCTCTCAGGCGAGGGTGGGGTCCTACAATGAGCAGTTCTTC
NA | 12 | TRBJ1-2 | NA | TRBV5-4 | CASSPTGYGYTF | TGTGCCAGCAGCCCCACAGGGTATGGCTACACCTTC
NA | 12 | TRBJ2-7 | TRBD1 | TRBV29-1 | CSVLTGWGEQYF | TGCAGCGTACTGACAGGGTGGGGAGAGCAGTACTTC
NA | 16 | TRBJ1-3 | NA | TRBV5-6 | CASSLQGEDPRSTIYF | TGTGCCAGCAGCTTGCAGGGTGAGGACCCTCGGAGCACCATATATTTT
NA | 15 | TRBJ1-2 | NA | TRBV4-1 | CASSQADSSNYGYTF | TGCGCCAGCAGCCAAGCAGACAGTTCTAACTATGGCTACACCTTC
NA | 15 | TRBJ2-1 | TRBD2 | TRBV7-2 | CASSFSGGSYNEQFF | TGTGCCAGCAGCTTTAGCGGGGGTTCCTACAATGAGCAGTTCTTC
few | 15 | TRBJ1-3 | NA | TRBV18 | CASSQRTSSGNTIYF | TGTGCCAGCTCACAGCGGACTAGCTCTGGAAACACCATATATTTT